A selection of T cell receptor beta chains follows, all from one sample in a study of T cell responses to AZD1222 COVID-19 vaccine. Here immunoSEQ multiplex PCR was the method, and the copy in TCRdb shows in-frame clones only, minus some. This table holds 80,000 or so clones, 90% to 95% found once. This sample comprised peripheral blood, obtained on day 0 of AZD1222 vaccination. These TCRs come from an adult in good health. CDR3s leave out the opening cysteine and the closing phenylalanine or tryptophan. A row's size may be missing; if present it is once, few, many or a size class.

v_gene | abundance | CDR3aa
TRBV28 | - | ASSPPGSSYT
TRBV6-5 | - | ASSYRQANYGYT
TRBV9 | - | ASSVLGSYNSPLH
TRBV6-4 | - | ASSDVGLAGRKY
TRBV4-1 | - | ASSRISAGNAGNTIY
TRBV5-1 | - | ASSLKGPNTGELF
TRBV21-1 | once | ASSTKKSEAF
TRBV7-2 | - | ASSLYTQGLPNSPLH
TRBV11-2 | - | ASSRPGQGAEQY
TRBV4-1 | - | ASADRRGDTQY
TRBV3-1/TRBV3-2 | - | ASSQVRTGGNTGELF
TRBV28 | - | ATLSVGSHQPQH
TRBV27 | - | ASSPWTGTEAF
TRBV5-1 | - | ASSSGLAGDNEQF
TRBV25-1 | - | ASSMGQGWNTGELF
TRBV4-1 | few | ASSQGADLNSPLH
TRBV2 | - | ASSGRGGVNQPQH
TRBV3-1/TRBV3-2 | - | ASSQVQGGTIGGNTIY
TRBV24-1 | - | ATSGVDWDEQY
TRBV7-9 | - | ASSLDRGQGYT
TRBV27 | - | ASSSPEGGTAGDQPQH
TRBV6-5 | - | ASTPQGGSPLH
TRBV6-1 | once | ASSDTGVGTEAF
TRBV28 | - | ASSLNQPQH
TRBV25-1 | - | ASSELGGWNQPQH
TRBV23-1 | once | ASSQSRPTDTQY
TRBV7-9 | - | ASSGKMNTEAF
TRBV28 | - | ASRTLRGGEKLF
TRBV19 | - | ASSMAGDYGYT
TRBV10-3 | - | AISRQGGEGTEAF
TRBV6-5 | - | ASSYSYRGRTDTQY
TRBV2 | - | ASSLKETQY
TRBV7-9 | - | ASSLGADTQY
TRBV19 | - | ASSIQEGTNQPQH
TRBV12-5 | - | ASGPSTDTQY
TRBV4-1 | - | ASSFRTAYNEKLF
TRBV18 | few | ASSPGGNYGYT
TRBV2 | few | ASVSEPRETQY
TRBV10-3 | - | AISDRTMNTEAF
TRBV21-1 | - | ASSPVTSSGNTIY
TRBV24-1 | - | ATSDGGRGGLTEAF
TRBV11-2 | - | ASSLLGGAIRGYT
TRBV5-1 | - | ASSFAGQGVYGYT
TRBV28 | - | ASSFSRNSGNTIY
TRBV11-2 | - | ASSLDSGLAVSGAKNIQY
TRBV5-1 | - | ASSFGIMTGELF
TRBV6-5 | - | ASSYLDREGTEAF
TRBV28 | - | ASSTRVPAYEQY
TRBV30 | - | AWSTDGSPLH
TRBV10-3 | - | AIKPGQPAYEQY
TRBV9 | - | ASSVAGDYHNPYNEQF
TRBV3-1/TRBV3-2 | - | ASSQAGGPDEQY
TRBV7-9 | - | ASSSQGGGTNEKLF
TRBV4-2 | - | ASSQGPGLAAYEQY
TRBV7-9 | - | ASSLGGQGNQPQH